The next 6 T cell receptor beta chains were all read from a single sample in a study of blood T cell repertoires in COVID-19. Some clones are missing from TCRdb's copy, which holds only in-frame ones; the method was immunoSEQ multiplex PCR. The table has 300,000 to 450,000 clones, roughly 90% seen once. Sequencing input: peripheral blood. These receptors were taken from a woman aged 25 to 45 with COVID-19, enrolled during active disease.

The chain carries TRBV10-3 and TRBJ2-7; 13 bases agree with TRBD2. Germline CDR1 and CDR2: ENHRY and SYGVKD. V was pared by 0 bases and J by 2 bases, with 1 base of the junction left unmatched. The CDR3 length is 16 residues. DNA for the CDR3: TGTGCCATCAGTGAGTCGGGACTAGCGGGAACCTACGAGCAGTACGTC. Its protein is CAISESGLAGTYEQYV.

The chain carries TRBV25-1 and TRBJ1-2, with D tentatively TRBD1 (6 bases). This CDR3 has 14 amino acids. V was cut by 3 bases and J by 4 bases, with 12 bases left in between. Per germline, CDR1 MGHDK and CDR2 SYGVNS. The CDR3 coding sequence is TGTGCCAGCAGTGACCCACGGACAGTCTATGGCTACACCTTC. Its translation is CASSDPRTVYGYTF.

The chain couples TRBV19 to TRBJ1-6; a weak D match, TRBD1 (5 bases). This CDR3 region has 15 residues. Trimming took off 6 bases at V and 5 bases at J, with 14 bases between the two ends. Germline CDR1 and CDR2: LNHDA and SQIVND (reference sequence). CDR3 bases: TGTGCCAGTAGCATCTCTGCGGGGGATAATTCACCCCTCCACTTT. It is translated as CASSISAGDNSPLHF.

The J gene is TRBJ1-2, the V gene TRBV9; D is undetermined. There are 18 residues in the CDR3. Germline V gene sequence: CDR1 SGDLS, CDR2 YYNGEE. Trimming pared 2 bases from V and 1 base from J, leaving 21 bases between. The chain's CDR3 is CASSVTVNPWVLNYGYTF. The DNA for the CDR3 is TGTGCCAGCAGCGTCACAGTGAATCCTTGGGTTCTTAACTATGGCTACACCTTC.

The CDR3 reads CASSPQTGGYYGYTF. In nucleotides, the CDR3 is TGTGCCAGCAGTCCACAGACAGGGGGCTACTATGGCTACACCTTC. The rearrangement uses TRBV5-6 and TRBJ1-2; TRBD1 matches at 10 bases. Germline V lookup: CDR1 SGHDT, CDR2 YYEEEE. The CDR3 length is 15 residues. V lost 5 bases, J lost 3 bases, and 7 bases stayed unmatched.

This chain connects TRBV11-2 to TRBJ2-7; perhaps TRBD1 as D (7 bases). CDR3 length: 13 residues. Between the trimmed V and J ends, which lost 6 bases and 5 bases, there was a span of 14 bases. Germline V gene lookup returns CDR1 SGHAT and CDR2 FQNNGV. In DNA form, the CDR3 reads TGTGCCAGCAGGAGCTCAGGGGGGCACGAGCAGTACGTC. Translation gives CASRSSGGHEQYV.